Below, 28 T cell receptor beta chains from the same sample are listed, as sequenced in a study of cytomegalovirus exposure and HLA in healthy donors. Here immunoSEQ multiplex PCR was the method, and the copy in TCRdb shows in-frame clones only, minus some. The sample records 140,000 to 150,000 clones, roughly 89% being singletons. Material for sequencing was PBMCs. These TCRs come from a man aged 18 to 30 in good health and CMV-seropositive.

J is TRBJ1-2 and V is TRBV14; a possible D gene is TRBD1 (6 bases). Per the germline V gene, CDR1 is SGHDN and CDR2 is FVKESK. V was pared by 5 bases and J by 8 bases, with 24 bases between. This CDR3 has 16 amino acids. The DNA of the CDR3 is TGTGCCAGCAGCGCCATTCGACAGGCATATGCGGGCGGCTACACCTTC. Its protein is CASSAIRQAYAGGYTF.

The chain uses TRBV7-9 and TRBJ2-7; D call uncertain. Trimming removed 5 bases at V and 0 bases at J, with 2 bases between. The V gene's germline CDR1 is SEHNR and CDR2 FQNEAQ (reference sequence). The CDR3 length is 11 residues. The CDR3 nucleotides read TGTGCCAGCAGCCTCTCCTACGAGCAGTACTTC. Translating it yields CASSLSYEQYF.

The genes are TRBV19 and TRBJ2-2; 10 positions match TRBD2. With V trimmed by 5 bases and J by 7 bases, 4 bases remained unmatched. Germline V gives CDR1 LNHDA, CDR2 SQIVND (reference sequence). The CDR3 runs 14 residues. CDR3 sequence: CASSPLAGGGELFF. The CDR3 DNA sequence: TGTGCCAGTAGTCCCTTAGCGGGGGGCGGGGAGCTGTTTTTT.

CDR3 residues: CASSQLAVILDTQYF. The CDR3 DNA is TGTGCCAGCAGCCAACTAGCGGTGATTTTAGATACGCAGTATTTT. The chain is built from TRBV11-2 and TRBJ2-3; TRBD2 matches 8 bases. The length of the CDR3 is 15 residues. V shed 5 bases, J shed 5 bases, and the junction held 9 bases outside the gene matches. Germline V gene data show CDR1 as SGHAT and CDR2 as FQNNGV. Based on the CDR3 plus reference TRBV11-2 and TRBJ2-3, the full variable domain is EAGVAQSPRYKIIEKRQSVAFWCNPISGHATLYWYQQILGQGPKLLIQFQNNGVVDDSQLPKDRFSAERLKGVDSTLKIQPAKLEDSAVYLCASSQLAVILDTQYFGPGTRLTVL.

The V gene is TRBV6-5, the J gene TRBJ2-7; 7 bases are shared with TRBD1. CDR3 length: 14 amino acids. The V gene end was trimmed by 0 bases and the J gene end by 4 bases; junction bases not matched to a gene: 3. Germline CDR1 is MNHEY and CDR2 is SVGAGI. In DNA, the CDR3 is TGTGCCAGCAGTTACTCGAGACAGGGATACGAGCAGTACTTC. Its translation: CASSYSRQGYEQYF.

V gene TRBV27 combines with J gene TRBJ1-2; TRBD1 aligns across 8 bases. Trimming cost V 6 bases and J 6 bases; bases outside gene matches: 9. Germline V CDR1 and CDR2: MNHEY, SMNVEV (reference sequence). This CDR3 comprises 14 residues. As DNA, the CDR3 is TGTGCCAGCAGAGCCTGGACAGGGAGGAATGGCTACACCTTC. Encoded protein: CASRAWTGRNGYTF.

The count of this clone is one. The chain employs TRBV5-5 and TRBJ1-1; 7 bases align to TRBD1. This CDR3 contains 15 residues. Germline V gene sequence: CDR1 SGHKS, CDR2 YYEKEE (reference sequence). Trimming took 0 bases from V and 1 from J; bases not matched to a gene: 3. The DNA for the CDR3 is TGTGCCAGCAGCTTGGCGGGACAGAAGAACACTGAAGCTTTCTTT. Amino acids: CASSLAGQKNTEAFF.

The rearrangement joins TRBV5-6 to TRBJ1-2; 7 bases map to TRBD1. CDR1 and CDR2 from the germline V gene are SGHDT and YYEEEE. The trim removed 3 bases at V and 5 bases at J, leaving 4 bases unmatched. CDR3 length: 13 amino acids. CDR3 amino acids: CASSSGTEYGYTF. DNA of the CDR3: TGTGCCAGCAGCTCCGGGACAGAATATGGCTACACCTTC.

The CDR3 here is CAWSMRHTEKLFF. In DNA, the CDR3 is TGTGCCTGGAGTATGAGACATACAGAAAAACTGTTTTTT. This rearrangement joins TRBV30 to TRBJ1-4; D gene unclear. The CDR3 contains 13 residues. V was trimmed by 2 bases and J by 8 bases, leaving 12 bases between them. CDR1 and CDR2 (germline): GTSNPN, SVGIG (reference sequence). Using reference TRBV30 and TRBJ1-4 for the parts outside the CDR3, the full variable domain is SQTIHQWPATLVQPVGSPLSLECTVEGTSNPNLYWYRQAAGRGLQLLFYSVGIGQISSEVPQNLSASRPQDRQFILSSKKLLLSDSGFYLCAWSMRHTEKLFFGSGTQLSVL.

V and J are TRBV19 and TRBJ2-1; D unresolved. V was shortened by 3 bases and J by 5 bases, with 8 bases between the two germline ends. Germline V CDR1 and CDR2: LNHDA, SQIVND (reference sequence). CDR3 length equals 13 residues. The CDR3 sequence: CASSMWQNNEQFF. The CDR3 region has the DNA TGTGCCAGTAGTATGTGGCAGAACAATGAGCAGTTCTTC.

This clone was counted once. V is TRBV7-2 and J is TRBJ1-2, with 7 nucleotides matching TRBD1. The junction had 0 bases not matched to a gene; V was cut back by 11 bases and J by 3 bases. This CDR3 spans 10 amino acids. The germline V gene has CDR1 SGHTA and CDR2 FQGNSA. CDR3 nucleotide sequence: TGTGCCCAGGGGGACTATGGCTACACCTTC. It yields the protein CAQGDYGYTF.

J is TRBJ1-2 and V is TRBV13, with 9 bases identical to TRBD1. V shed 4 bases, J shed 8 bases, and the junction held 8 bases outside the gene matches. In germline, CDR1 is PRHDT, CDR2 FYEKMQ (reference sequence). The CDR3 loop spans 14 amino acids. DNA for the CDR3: TGTGCCAGCAGCTACAGGGGGCAGGCGGACGGCTACACCTTC. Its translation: CASSYRGQADGYTF.

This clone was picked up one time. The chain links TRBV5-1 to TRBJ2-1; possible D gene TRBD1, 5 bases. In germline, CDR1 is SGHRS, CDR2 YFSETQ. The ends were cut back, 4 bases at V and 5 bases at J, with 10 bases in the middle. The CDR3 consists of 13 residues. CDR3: CASSVDTNNEQFF. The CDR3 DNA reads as TGCGCCAGCAGCGTGGACACCAACAATGAGCAGTTCTTC.

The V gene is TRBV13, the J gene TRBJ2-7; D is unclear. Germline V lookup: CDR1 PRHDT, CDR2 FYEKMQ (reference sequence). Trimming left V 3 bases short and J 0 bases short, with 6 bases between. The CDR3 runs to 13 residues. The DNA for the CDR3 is TGTGCCAGCAGCTTCAGCGCCTCCTACGAGCAGTACTTC. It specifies CASSFSASYEQYF.

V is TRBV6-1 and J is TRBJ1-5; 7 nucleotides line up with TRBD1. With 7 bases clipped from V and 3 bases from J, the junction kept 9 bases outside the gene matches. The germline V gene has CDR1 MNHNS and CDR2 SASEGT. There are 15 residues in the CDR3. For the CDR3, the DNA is TGTGCCAGCAAAGAGTACGGGACAGTCAATCAGCCCCAGCATTTT. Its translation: CASKEYGTVNQPQHF.

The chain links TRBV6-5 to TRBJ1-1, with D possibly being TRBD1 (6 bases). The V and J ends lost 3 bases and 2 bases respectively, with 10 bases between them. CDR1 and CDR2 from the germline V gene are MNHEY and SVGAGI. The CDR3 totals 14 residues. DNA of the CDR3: TGTGCCAGCAGTTATTCGGACAGAAACACTGAAGCTTTCTTT. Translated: CASSYSDRNTEAFF.

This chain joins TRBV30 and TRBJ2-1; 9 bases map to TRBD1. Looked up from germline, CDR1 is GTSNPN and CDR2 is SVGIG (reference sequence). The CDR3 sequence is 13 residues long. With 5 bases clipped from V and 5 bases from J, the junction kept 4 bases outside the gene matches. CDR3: CAWQRDRDNEQFF. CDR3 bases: TGTGCCTGGCAACGGGACAGGGACAATGAGCAGTTCTTC.

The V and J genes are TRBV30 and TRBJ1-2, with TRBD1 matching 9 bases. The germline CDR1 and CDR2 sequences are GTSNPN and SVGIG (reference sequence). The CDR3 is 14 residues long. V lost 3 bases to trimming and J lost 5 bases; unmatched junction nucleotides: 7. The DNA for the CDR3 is TGTGCCTGGAGCGGGACAGGGCCAGAGTATGGCTACACCTTC. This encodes CAWSGTGPEYGYTF.

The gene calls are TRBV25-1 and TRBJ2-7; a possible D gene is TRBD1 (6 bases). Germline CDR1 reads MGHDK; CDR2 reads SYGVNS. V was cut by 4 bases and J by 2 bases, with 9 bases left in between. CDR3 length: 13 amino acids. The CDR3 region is CASSGDTTYEQYF. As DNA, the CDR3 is TGTGCCAGCAGTGGGGACACTACCTACGAGCAGTACTTC.

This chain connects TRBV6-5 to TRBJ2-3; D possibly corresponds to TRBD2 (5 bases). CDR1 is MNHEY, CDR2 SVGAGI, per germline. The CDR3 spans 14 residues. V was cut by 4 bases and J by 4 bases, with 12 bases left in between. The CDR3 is CASSLGGPPDTQYF. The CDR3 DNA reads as TGTGCCAGCAGTTTGGGCGGGCCCCCAGATACGCAGTATTTT.

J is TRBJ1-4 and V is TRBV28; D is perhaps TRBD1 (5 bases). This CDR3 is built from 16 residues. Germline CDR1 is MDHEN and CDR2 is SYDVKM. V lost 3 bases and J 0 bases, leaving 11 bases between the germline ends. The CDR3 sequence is CASSFIGEATNEKLFF. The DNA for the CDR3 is TGTGCCAGCAGTTTCATAGGGGAGGCAACTAATGAAAAACTGTTTTTT.

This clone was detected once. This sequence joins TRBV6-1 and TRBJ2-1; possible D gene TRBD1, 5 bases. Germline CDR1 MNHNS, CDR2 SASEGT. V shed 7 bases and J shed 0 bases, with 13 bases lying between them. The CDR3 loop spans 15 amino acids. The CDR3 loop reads CASTGQTASYNEQFF. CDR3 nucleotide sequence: TGTGCCAGCACAGGCCAGACAGCCTCCTACAATGAGCAGTTCTTC.

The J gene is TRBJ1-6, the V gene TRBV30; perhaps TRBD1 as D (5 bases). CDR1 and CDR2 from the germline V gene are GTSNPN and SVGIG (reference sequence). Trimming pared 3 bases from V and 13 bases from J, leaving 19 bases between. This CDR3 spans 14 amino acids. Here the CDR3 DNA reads TGTGCCTGGAGCCGGGGGACCCGTTTTCACCCCCTCCACTTT. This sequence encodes CAWSRGTRFHPLHF.

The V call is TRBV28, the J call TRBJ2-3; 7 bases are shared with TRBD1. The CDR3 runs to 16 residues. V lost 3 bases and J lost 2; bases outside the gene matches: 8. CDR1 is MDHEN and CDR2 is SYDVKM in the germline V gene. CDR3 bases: TGTGCCAGCAGTTTGGGACAGACCCTTATCACAGATACGCAGTATTTT. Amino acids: CASSLGQTLITDTQYF.

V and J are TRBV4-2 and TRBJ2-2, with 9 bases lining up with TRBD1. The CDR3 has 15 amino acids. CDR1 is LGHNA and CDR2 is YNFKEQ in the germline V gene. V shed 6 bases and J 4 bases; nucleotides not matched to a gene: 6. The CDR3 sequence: CASSPGTGSTGELFF. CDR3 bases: TGTGCCAGCAGTCCCGGGACAGGGAGCACCGGGGAGCTGTTTTTT.

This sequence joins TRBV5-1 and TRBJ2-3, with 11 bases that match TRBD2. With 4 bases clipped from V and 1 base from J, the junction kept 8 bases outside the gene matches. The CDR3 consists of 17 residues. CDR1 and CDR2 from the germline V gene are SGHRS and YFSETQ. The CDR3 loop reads CASSPVDSGGGTDTQYF. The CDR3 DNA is TGCGCCAGCAGCCCCGTAGATAGCGGGGGGGGCACAGATACGCAGTATTTT.

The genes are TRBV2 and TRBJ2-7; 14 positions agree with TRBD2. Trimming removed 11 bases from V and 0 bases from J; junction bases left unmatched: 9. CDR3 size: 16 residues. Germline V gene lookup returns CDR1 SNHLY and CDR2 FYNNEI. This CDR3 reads CACDGLAGGSSYEQYF. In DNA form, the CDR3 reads TGTGCCTGTGATGGACTAGCGGGGGGAAGCTCCTACGAGCAGTACTTC.

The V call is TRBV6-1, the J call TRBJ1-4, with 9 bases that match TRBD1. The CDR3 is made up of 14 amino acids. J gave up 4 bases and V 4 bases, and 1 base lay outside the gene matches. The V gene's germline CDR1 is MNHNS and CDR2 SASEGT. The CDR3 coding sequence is TGTGCCAGCAGTGGACAGGGGGTTAATGAAAAACTGTTTTTT. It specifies CASSGQGVNEKLFF.